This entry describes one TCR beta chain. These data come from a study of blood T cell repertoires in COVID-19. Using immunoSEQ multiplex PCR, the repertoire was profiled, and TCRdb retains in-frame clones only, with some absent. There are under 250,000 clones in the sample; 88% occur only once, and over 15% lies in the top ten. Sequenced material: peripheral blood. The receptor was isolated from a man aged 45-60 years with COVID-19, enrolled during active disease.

The CDR3 loop reads CASSLFTSGRANTGELFF. Written as DNA, the CDR3 is TGTGCCAGCAGTTTATTTACTAGCGGGAGGGCCAACACCGGGGAGCTGTTTTTT. The V and J genes are TRBV27 and TRBJ2-2; 13 nucleotides match TRBD2. With V trimmed by 1 base and J by 2 bases, 4 bases remained unmatched. CDR1 and CDR2 from the germline V gene are MNHEY and SMNVEV (reference sequence). The CDR3 loop spans 18 amino acids.